These 2 T cell receptor beta chains originate from one sample sequenced in a study of blood T cell repertoires in COVID-19. Libraries were prepared by immunoSEQ multiplex PCR; TCRdb keeps only in-frame clonotypes and omits some of them. The sample holds some 150,000 clones, approximately 81% seen once. Material for sequencing was peripheral blood. These receptors were obtained from a human donor with acute or convalescent COVID-19. The donor label of this sample is uncertain.

Note on this clone: At one end, the junction sequence differs from germline, possibly due to a read error. The chain couples TRBV7-7 to TRBJ2-1, with 7 bases aligning to TRBD1. The CDR3 consists of 15 residues. Germline V gives CDR1 SSHAT, CDR2 FNYEAQ (reference sequence). This chain's CDR3 is CASSLAGDRYNEQFF. The CDR3 DNA reads TGTGCTAGCAGCTTAGCCGGGGACAGATACAATGAGCAGTTCTTC.

V usage is TRBV7-9 and J usage is TRBJ1-2; TRBD1 matches at 8 bases. The germline CDR1 and CDR2 sequences are SEHNR and FQNEAQ (reference sequence). The CDR3 totals 15 residues. Losses at the gene ends were 6 bases for V and 3 bases for J; bases not matched to a gene: 9. The CDR3, as DNA: TGTGCCAGCAGAGAACCGACAGGGGTGGACTATGGCTACACCTTC. The encoded protein is CASREPTGVDYGYTF.